This T cell receptor beta chain was documented in a study of tumor-infiltrating lymphocytes in localized non-small cell lung cancer. Study information: Some samples were collected after neoadjuvant chemotherapy; smokers, never-smokers and several histologies were included. Tumor tissue and non-adjacent uninvolved lung came from each patient. Regarding the study as a whole: No link was found between tumor T-cell fraction and recurrence-free survival. Each assay used a separate piece of the same tissue.

TCRdb's copy holds only in-frame clones and misses some; the assay was immunoSEQ multiplex PCR. The sample holds some 14,000 clones; approximately 68% are singletons and the top ten take about 4%. Comments on this clone: What it recognizes is unknown.

Germline CDR1 SEHNR, CDR2 FQNEAQ (reference sequence). This CDR3 has 12 amino acids. Trimming stripped 1 base from V and 4 bases from J, with 5 bases between. The sequenced sample was lung tumor tissue. The TCR sequence derives from a human donor with non-small cell lung cancer. The chain links TRBV7-9 to TRBJ2-7; D remains ambiguous. The CDR3 is CASSLGVYEQYF. The CDR3 coding sequence is TGTGCCAGCAGCTTAGGCGTGTACGAGCAGTACTTC.